Listed below are T cell receptor beta chains from one sample, sequenced in a study of brain T cells in children with intractable seizures. The protocol was immunoSEQ multiplex PCR, while the TCRdb copy is restricted to in-frame clones and leaves out a portion. In the table there are about 120,000 clones, approximately 94% of which are singletons. The specimen was peripheral blood, collected at surgery. All receptors come from a boy younger than two with hemimegalencephaly and intractable seizures. Both conserved end residues are part of each CDR3. A D gene is named only where the DNA matches it firmly. Not every row has a clone size; where given, it reads once, few, many or a size class.

abundance	v_gene	j_gene	d_gene	CDR3aa	CDR3nt
-	TRBV2	TRBJ1-4	TRBD1	CASSERASGTGGEKLFF	TGTGCCAGCAGTGAAAGGGCCTCCGGGACAGGGGGAGAAAAACTGTTTTTT
-	TRBV3-1/TRBV3-2	TRBJ2-7	TRBD1	CASSRSGTGLFEQYF	TGTGCCAGCAGCCGTTCCGGGACAGGGCTCTTCGAGCAGTACTTC
-	TRBV9	TRBJ2-3	-	CASSPSRGADTQYF	TGTGCCAGCAGCCCATCACGGGGTGCAGATACGCAGTATTTT
-	TRBV9	TRBJ2-1	-	CASSVATVDNEQFF	TGTGCCAGCAGCGTAGCTACGGTTGACAATGAGCAGTTCTTC
-	TRBV6-5	TRBJ1-2	-	CASSYSPWDIYGYTF	TGTGCCAGCAGTTACTCCCCCTGGGACATTTATGGCTACACCTTC
-	TRBV5-1	TRBJ2-7	TRBD1	CASSLDQGAHEQYF	TGCGCCAGCAGCTTGGACCAGGGGGCCCACGAGCAGTACTTC
-	TRBV5-4	TRBJ2-7	-	CASSYQGSDAGYF	TGTGCCAGCAGCTACCAGGGTTCGGACGCGGGGTACTTC
-	TRBV6-1	TRBJ2-7	-	CASSELNGLPSYEQYF	TGTGCCAGCAGTGAATTGAACGGGTTGCCTAGCTACGAGCAGTACTTC
-	TRBV28	TRBJ2-3	-	CASSLLGADTQYF	TGTGCCAGCAGTTTGTTGGGCGCAGATACGCAGTATTTT
once	TRBV7-2	TRBJ2-6	-	CASSLQWSGANVLTF	TGTGCCAGCAGCCTCCAATGGTCTGGGGCCAACGTCCTGACTTTC
-	TRBV19	TRBJ2-3	TRBD1	CASIDPGQGTDTQYF	TGTGCCAGTATCGATCCGGGACAGGGCACAGATACGCAGTATTTT
-	TRBV7-6	TRBJ1-6	-	CASSRAPITPLHF	TGTGCCAGCAGCCGCGCCCCCATTACGCCCCTCCACTTT
-	TRBV6-5	TRBJ2-6	-	CASRSPGSGANVLTF	TGTGCCAGCAGGTCACCAGGGTCTGGGGCCAACGTCCTGACTTTC
-	TRBV7-2	TRBJ2-1	TRBD2	CASSSTSGSNNEQFF	TGTGCCAGCAGCTCAACTAGCGGGAGTAACAATGAGCAGTTCTTC
once	TRBV10-3	TRBJ2-1	TRBD2	CAISETSNAGGPNNEQFF	TGTGCCATCAGTGAGACCTCTAATGCGGGAGGGCCGAACAATGAGCAGTTCTTC
-	TRBV29-1	TRBJ1-2	-	CSVDVGPIWGAGYTF	TGCAGCGTTGACGTAGGGCCGATCTGGGGTGCTGGCTACACCTTC
-	TRBV6-5	TRBJ2-1	-	CASSYWAGAEYNEQFF	TGTGCCAGCAGTTACTGGGCAGGGGCCGAATACAATGAGCAGTTCTTC
-	TRBV28	TRBJ2-1	TRBD2	CASSDISGSGNEQFF	TGTGCCAGCAGTGACATTAGCGGGAGTGGCAATGAGCAGTTCTTC
-	TRBV7-3	TRBJ2-6	-	CASSSWASGANVLTF	TGTGCCAGCAGCTCGTGGGCGTCTGGGGCCAACGTCCTGACTTTC
-	TRBV25-1	TRBJ1-2	-	CASSPPGAGYGYTF	TGTGCCAGCAGTCCACCCGGGGCTGGGTATGGCTACACCTTC
few	TRBV2	TRBJ1-5	-	CASNRAGAQPQHF	TGTGCCAGCAACCGAGCCGGAGCCCAGCCCCAGCATTTT
-	TRBV19	TRBJ1-2	-	CASSIRGEYGYTF	TGTGCCAGTAGTATTCGGGGGGAGTATGGCTACACCTTC
-	TRBV5-1	TRBJ2-4	-	CASSPGRVAKNIQYF	TGCGCCAGCAGCCCTGGCCGGGTAGCCAAAAACATTCAGTACTTC
few	TRBV11-1	TRBJ2-7	TRBD2	CASSPGLAGAYEQYF	TGTGCCAGCAGCCCTGGACTAGCCGGAGCCTACGAGCAGTACTTC
-	TRBV19	TRBJ1-1	-	CASSSSHEAFF	TGTGCCAGTAGTTCGTCCCACGAAGCTTTCTTT
-	TRBV3-1/TRBV3-2	TRBJ2-7	TRBD2	CASSQETSGFREQYF	TGTGCCAGCAGCCAAGAGACTAGCGGGTTCCGCGAGCAGTACTTC
-	TRBV29-1	TRBJ1-3	-	CSVAPRGGSGNTIYF	TGCAGCGTCGCCCCCAGGGGAGGCTCTGGAAACACCATATATTTT
-	TRBV10-3	TRBJ2-7	-	CAITSLVGSYEQYF	TGTGCCATCACCTCCCTTGTTGGGTCCTACGAGCAGTACTTC
-	TRBV24-1	TRBJ2-7	-	CATSALFRGQNTYEQYF	TGTGCCACCAGTGCCCTCTTCCGGGGGCAGAATACCTACGAGCAGTACTTC
once	TRBV28	TRBJ1-2	-	CAIQGGPHYGYTF	TGTGCCATCCAAGGGGGGCCCCACTATGGCTACACCTTC
-	TRBV5-1	TRBJ1-1	-	CASSLVGGGANTEAFF	TGCGCCAGCAGCTTGGTTGGGGGAGGGGCGAACACTGAAGCTTTCTTT
-	TRBV19	TRBJ2-5	-	CASSIWVTETQYF	TGTGCCAGTAGTATCTGGGTTACGGAGACCCAGTACTTC
-	TRBV29-1	TRBJ2-2	TRBD2	CSVEGGTGRTSGFNTGELFF	TGCAGCGTTGAAGGGGGTACGGGAAGGACTAGCGGGTTTAACACCGGGGAGCTGTTTTTT
few	TRBV28	TRBJ1-1	TRBD1	CAIAPRTGLNTEAFF	TGTGCCATCGCCCCCCGGACAGGCCTGAACACTGAAGCTTTCTTT
-	TRBV7-2	TRBJ2-2	-	CASSSGVWGGELFF	TGTGCCAGCAGCTCGGGAGTGTGGGGCGGGGAGCTGTTTTTT
-	TRBV27	TRBJ2-7	-	CASARRGEQYF	TGTGCCAGCGCCAGACGAGGCGAGCAGTACTTC
-	TRBV6-5	TRBJ2-7	-	CASRGLPSSYEQYF	TGTGCCAGCAGAGGACTTCCAAGCTCCTACGAGCAGTACTTC
-	TRBV7-9	TRBJ2-1	-	CASSPDSGTPSLGEQFF	TGTGCCAGCAGCCCAGATTCCGGGACTCCCTCTTTGGGGGAGCAGTTCTTC
-	TRBV28	TRBJ2-1	-	CASSRDTSSYNEQFF	TGTGCCAGCAGTCGCGACACGAGCTCCTACAATGAGCAGTTCTTC
-	TRBV5-1	TRBJ1-6	-	CASSHPGAAPLHF	TGCGCCAGCAGTCACCCAGGGGCGGCACCCCTCCACTTT
-	TRBV5-1	TRBJ2-1	-	CASSLVPGPNEQFF	TGCGCCAGCAGCTTGGTACCGGGGCCAAATGAGCAGTTCTTC
few	TRBV9	TRBJ2-7	-	CASSVDSSYEQYF	TGTGCCAGCAGCGTAGACAGCTCCTACGAGCAGTACTTC
-	TRBV2	TRBJ2-1	TRBD2	CASRAGTSGDYNEQFF	TGTGCCAGCAGGGCCGGGACTAGCGGGGATTACAATGAGCAGTTCTTC
once	TRBV7-8	TRBJ2-3	-	CASSPWGTTGTDTQYF	TGTGCCAGCAGCCCATGGGGGACGACGGGCACAGATACGCAGTATTTT
-	TRBV28	TRBJ1-2	-	CASTSPGPGYTF	TGTGCCAGCACTTCCCCGGGCCCTGGCTACACCTTC
-	TRBV10-3	TRBJ2-4	-	CAISEHGGVAKNIQYF	TGTGCCATCAGTGAGCATGGTGGGGTAGCCAAAAACATTCAGTACTTC
-	TRBV24-1	TRBJ2-7	-	CATSDFRTVIWVGQVKYEQYF	TGTGCCACCAGTGATTTTAGAACCGTTATTTGGGTGGGGCAGGTCAAGTACGAGCAGTACTTC
-	TRBV15	TRBJ2-1	TRBD2	CATSRDPGLQHNEQFF	TGTGCCACCAGCAGAGATCCGGGACTACAACACAATGAGCAGTTCTTC
-	TRBV29-1	TRBJ2-7	-	CSVAPKFPGPSYEQYF	TGCAGCGTTGCCCCTAAATTTCCGGGACCGAGCTACGAGCAGTACTTC
-	TRBV5-6	TRBJ2-3	TRBD2	CASSWGLAGGTDTQYF	TGTGCCAGCAGCTGGGGACTAGCGGGAGGCACAGATACGCAGTATTTT
-	TRBV19	TRBJ2-3	-	CASRGGVGFSTDTQYF	TGTGCCAGTAGAGGGGGGGTTGGCTTCAGCACAGATACGCAGTATTTT
-	TRBV7-8	TRBJ1-6	-	CASSQSGVGQLNSPLHF	TGTGCCAGCAGCCAATCGGGAGTTGGGCAGCTTAATTCACCCCTCCACTTT
-	TRBV28	TRBJ2-3	-	CASNHRVEDTQYF	TGTGCCAGCAATCACAGGGTCGAGGATACGCAGTATTTT
-	TRBV20-1	TRBJ1-1	-	CSADGPEAFF	TGCAGTGCTGACGGACCTGAAGCTTTCTTT
few	TRBV28	TRBJ1-1	-	CARSTEAFF	TGTGCCAGGAGCACTGAAGCTTTCTTT
-	TRBV25-1	TRBJ1-6	-	CASSENNSPLHF	TGTGCCAGCAGTGAAAATAATTCACCCCTCCACTTT
-	TRBV7-8	TRBJ1-1	-	CASSSRDLSTEAFF	TGTGCCAGCAGCTCCAGGGATCTTAGCACTGAAGCTTTCTTT
-	TRBV15	TRBJ2-7	TRBD2	CATSRDPPLAGVREQYF	TGTGCCACCAGCAGAGATCCCCCGCTAGCGGGAGTGAGGGAGCAGTACTTC
-	TRBV18	TRBJ1-6	-	CASSPLGVISYNSPLHF	TGTGCCAGCTCACCACTGGGCGTCATATCCTATAATTCACCCCTCCACTTT